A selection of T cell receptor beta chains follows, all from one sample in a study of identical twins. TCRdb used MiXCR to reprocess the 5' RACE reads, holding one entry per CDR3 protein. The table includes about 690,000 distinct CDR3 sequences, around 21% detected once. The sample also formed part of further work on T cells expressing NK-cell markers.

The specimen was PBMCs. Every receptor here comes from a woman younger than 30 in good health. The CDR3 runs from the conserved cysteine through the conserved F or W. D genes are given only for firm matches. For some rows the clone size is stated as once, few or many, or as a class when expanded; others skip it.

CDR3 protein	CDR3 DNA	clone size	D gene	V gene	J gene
CASSGASGGYQETQYF	TGCGCCAGCAGCGGGGCTAGCGGGGGGTATCAAGAGACCCAGTACTTC	.	TRBD2	TRBV5-1	TRBJ2-5
CSVPAGRRSYGYTF	TGCAGCGTTCCCGCCGGTCGCCGAAGCTATGGCTACACCTTC	.	.	TRBV29-1	TRBJ1-2
CASSSNKGSTYEQYF	TGTGCCAGCAGCTCAAATAAGGGCTCTACCTACGAGCAGTACTTC	.	.	TRBV7-2	TRBJ2-7
CSEGSQETQYF	TGCAGCGAGGGGTCCCAAGAGACCCAGTACTTC	.	.	TRBV29-1	TRBJ2-5
CASSAGTASYEQYF	TGTGCCAGCAGTGCCGGGACAGCCTCCTACGAGCAGTACTTC	many	TRBD1	TRBV12-3/TRBV12-4	TRBJ2-7
CASSLDGAGANVLTF	TGTGCCAGCAGCTTAGACGGGGCTGGGGCCAACGTCCTGACTTTC	many	.	TRBV11-1	TRBJ2-6
CSASGPWSSYEQYF	TGCAGTGCTAGTGGGCCTTGGAGTTCCTACGAGCAGTACTTC	.	.	TRBV20-1	TRBJ2-7
CSADNPAGGLDIQYF	TGCAGTGCCGACAACCCAGCGGGAGGTCTTGACATTCAGTACTTC	many	TRBD2	TRBV20-1	TRBJ2-4
CSARGQGDQPQHF	TGCAGTGCTAGGGGCCAGGGGGACCAGCCCCAGCATTTT	.	TRBD1	TRBV20-1	TRBJ1-5
CASTLGLQRTYNEQFF	TGTGCCAGCACCTTAGGTCTCCAGCGGACCTACAATGAGCAGTTCTTC	.	.	TRBV7-8	TRBJ2-1
CASSVGAGPNSPLHF	TGTGCCAGCAGCGTAGGGGCAGGGCCTAATTCACCCCTCCACTTT	few	.	TRBV9	TRBJ1-6